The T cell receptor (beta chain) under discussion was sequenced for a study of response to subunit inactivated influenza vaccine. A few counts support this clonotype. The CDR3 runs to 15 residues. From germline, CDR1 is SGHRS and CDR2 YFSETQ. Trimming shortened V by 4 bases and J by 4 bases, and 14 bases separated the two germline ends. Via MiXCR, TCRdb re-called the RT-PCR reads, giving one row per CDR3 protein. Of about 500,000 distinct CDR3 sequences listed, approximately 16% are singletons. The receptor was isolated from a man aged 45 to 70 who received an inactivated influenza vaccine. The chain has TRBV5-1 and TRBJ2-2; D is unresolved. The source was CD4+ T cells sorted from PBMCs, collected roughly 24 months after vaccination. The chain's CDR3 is CASSPGHYSTGELFF. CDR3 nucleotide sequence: TGCGCCAGCAGCCCGGGCCACTACTCCACCGGGGAGCTGTTTTTT.